This TCR beta chain came from a study of cytomegalovirus exposure and HLA in healthy donors. Nominally healthy donors were sampled, though unrecorded immune exposures were likely. Primers included in the PCR were 60 Vbeta and 13 Jbeta primers. The table came from immunoSEQ multiplex PCR; TCRdb's copy has only in-frame clones and leaves some out. The sample lists 150,000 or so clones, 71% occurring once. Notes on this clone: Its antigen remains unknown.

The CDR3 has 20 amino acids. Looked up from germline, CDR1 is SGHRS and CDR2 is YFSETQ. V was clipped by 2 bases and J by 1 base; unmatched bases: 17. Regarding the study as a whole: Judged likely to be a sequencing artifact was a cluster of highly shared sequence variants.

Material for sequencing was PBMCs. The chain joins TRBV5-1 to TRBJ1-3; 8 nucleotides match TRBD1. The TCR sequence derives from a girl aged 5-17 years in good health and CMV-seronegative. The CDR3, as DNA: TGCGCCAGCAGCTTAAGGTCCGGACAGGGCACCGGGAGGTCTGGAAACACCATATATTTT. Protein: CASSLRSGQGTGRSGNTIYF.